The rows below give T cell receptor beta chains drawn from one sample of a study of blood T cell repertoires in COVID-19. Produced via immunoSEQ multiplex PCR; TCRdb's table is partial and in-frame only. Here the sample spans 110,000 or so clones, around 76% being singletons. The sequencing input was peripheral blood. The receptor set was obtained from a woman aged 70-85 years with acute or convalescent COVID-19. The conserved cysteine and the conserved F or W are not part of the CDR3 here. Fields, in order: V gene, CDR3 protein.

TRBV3-1/TRBV3-2,ASSQVGTSGSLYEQY
TRBV9,ASSDRGTEAF
TRBV29-1,SVALRTPADGQY
TRBV18,ASSGLVADTQY
TRBV28,ASSPRGRRDTEAF
TRBV2,ASRETSGGRPWQY
TRBV29-1,SAEEPGQGSNIQY
TRBV9,ASSVSSYTYEQY
TRBV7-9,ASSPIYRVQAQETQY
TRBV30,AWSVQDRGFRAEGYT
TRBV3-1/TRBV3-2,ASSQEDRKSPLH
TRBV30,AWSPTGRPNTEAF
TRBV3-1/TRBV3-2,ASSQDADIYGYT
TRBV14,ASSRERYTEAF
TRBV18,ASSPNSQGNEQF
TRBV6-2/TRBV6-3,ASSYSGARVEDTQY
TRBV5-1,ASSSSLIGGATEQF
TRBV6-2/TRBV6-3,ASSGQPGNTIY
TRBV18,ASSPLGDYGYT
TRBV19,ASSRDLNTEAF
TRBV19,ASSYRDFSTDTQY
TRBV2,ASSRQANPQH
TRBV2,ASRGQTINTGELF
TRBV21-1,ASSKCRTARGPYNSPLH
TRBV27,ASSQQLGQHTGELF
TRBV6-2/TRBV6-3,ASSPSGAQGTQY
TRBV5-6,ASGWALKSPLH